A selection of T cell receptor beta chains follows, all from one sample in a study of OX40 agonist ivuxolimab in advanced cancers. Only in-frame clones appear in the TCRdb table, and some are missing; sequencing was by immunoSEQ multiplex PCR. The sample carries 42,000 or so clones, over 75% recorded once. The material was CD4+ or CD8+ T cells sorted from blood, obtained in a trial of the OX40 agonist ivuxolimab. The receptors were gathered from an adult with an advanced solid tumor such as melanoma, head and neck, liver or kidney cancer. Both conserved end residues are part of each CDR3. D genes are given only for firm matches. Not every row has a clone size; where given, it reads once, few, many or a size class.

V	D	J	size	CDR3	DNA
TRBV27	NA	TRBJ1-1	few	CASSLNSLNTEAFF	TGTGCCAGCAGTTTAAACAGTCTGAACACTGAAGCTTTCTTT
TRBV7-9	NA	TRBJ1-1	few	CASSRIPGTEAFF	TGTGCCAGCAGCCGAATCCCGGGGACTGAAGCTTTCTTT
TRBV6-1	TRBD1	TRBJ2-1	NA	CASSMTGDEQFF	TGTGCCAGCAGTATGACAGGGGATGAGCAGTTCTTC
TRBV7-9	NA	TRBJ1-1	few	CASSPLWDTEAFF	TGTGCCAGCAGCCCCCTATGGGACACTGAAGCTTTCTTT
TRBV27	NA	TRBJ2-1	once	CASSLGGAGDIGEQFF	TGTGCCAGCAGCTTGGGGGGGGCAGGGGATATAGGTGAGCAGTTCTTC
TRBV7-2	NA	TRBJ2-5	once	CASSLIGETQYF	TGTGCCAGCAGCTTAATAGGAGAGACCCAGTACTTC
TRBV11-2	NA	TRBJ2-3	NA	CASSSLSGTRRDTQYF	TGTGCCAGCAGCTCACTCTCCGGGACCCGGAGGGATACGCAGTATTTT
TRBV9	NA	TRBJ1-1	few	CASQPSKGGTEAFF	TGTGCCAGCCAGCCGTCGAAGGGGGGCACTGAAGCTTTCTTT
TRBV27	NA	TRBJ2-3	NA	CASSLRGRQTDTQYF	TGTGCCAGCAGTTTAAGGGGCAGGCAGACGGATACGCAGTATTTT
TRBV6-6	NA	TRBJ2-3	NA	CASSLGLRMGTDTQYF	TGTGCCAGCAGTCTCGGACTGAGGATGGGCACAGATACGCAGTATTTT
TRBV7-8	TRBD2	TRBJ2-1	NA	CASFPGSSGKYSEQFF	TGTGCCAGCTTCCCGGGGTCTAGCGGGAAATACAGTGAGCAGTTCTTC
TRBV18	NA	TRBJ2-7	NA	CASSPVGSYEQYF	TGTGCCAGCTCACCAGTGGGCTCCTACGAGCAGTACTTC
TRBV7-8	NA	TRBJ2-3	NA	CASRLRDTQYF	TGTGCCAGCAGACTCAGGGATACGCAGTATTTT
TRBV27	NA	TRBJ1-5	NA	CASSLQGFQQPQHF	TGTGCCAGCAGTCTACAGGGTTTCCAGCAGCCCCAGCATTTT
TRBV5-4	NA	TRBJ1-5	NA	CASSSGGRDNQPQHF	TGTGCCAGCAGCTCCGGTGGCAGGGATAATCAGCCCCAGCATTTT
TRBV9	NA	TRBJ2-2	NA	CASSRAGSNTGELFF	TGTGCCAGCAGCCGCGCCGGGAGCAACACCGGGGAGCTGTTTTTT
TRBV11-1	NA	TRBJ1-6	NA	CASSLDSNSPLHF	TGTGCCAGCAGCTTAGACAGTAATTCACCCCTCCACTTT
TRBV7-2	NA	TRBJ2-7	once	CASSLDRWQYF	TGTGCCAGCAGCTTAGACAGATGGCAGTACTTC
TRBV14	TRBD2	TRBJ2-3	NA	CASSQGSSGTFTDTQYF	TGTGCCAGCAGCCAAGGGTCTAGCGGGACCTTCACAGATACGCAGTATTTT
TRBV15	NA	TRBJ1-1	NA	CATSRDRVPGTEAFF	TGTGCCACCAGCAGAGATAGAGTCCCAGGGACTGAAGCTTTCTTT
TRBV9	NA	TRBJ1-5	NA	CASSAFPGVTQPQHF	TGTGCCAGCAGCGCGTTTCCGGGAGTAACTCAGCCCCAGCATTTT
TRBV27	NA	TRBJ1-2	NA	CASSPPGHRANYGYTF	TGTGCCAGCAGTCCACCGGGACACCGAGCTAACTATGGCTACACCTTC
TRBV10-3	NA	TRBJ2-7	NA	CAISGGDRNYEQYF	TGTGCCATCAGTGGGGGAGACAGGAATTACGAGCAGTACTTC
TRBV28	NA	TRBJ2-3	few	CASSFGSGTQYF	TGTGCCAGCAGTTTTGGGTCGGGAACGCAGTATTTT
TRBV19	NA	TRBJ2-7	few	CASSPGTYEQYF	TGTGCCAGTAGTCCCGGGACCTACGAGCAGTACTTC
TRBV7-8	NA	TRBJ2-7	NA	CASSNLGEQYF	TGTGCCAGCAGCAACCTTGGGGAGCAGTACTTC
TRBV30	NA	TRBJ2-7	NA	CAWSGAGIYEQYF	TGTGCCTGGAGTGGAGCAGGGATCTACGAGCAGTACTTC
TRBV10-3	TRBD2	TRBJ2-3	NA	CAISEFIAGGPDTQYF	TGTGCCATCAGTGAGTTTATAGCGGGGGGGCCGGATACGCAGTATTTT
TRBV7-3	NA	TRBJ2-5	NA	CASSLTGGAETQYF	TGTGCCAGCAGCTTAACGGGGGGCGCAGAGACCCAGTACTTC
TRBV27	NA	TRBJ1-5	NA	CASSFAPQHQPQHF	TGTGCCAGCAGTTTCGCCCCCCAACATCAGCCCCAGCATTTT
TRBV14	TRBD1	TRBJ2-7	NA	CAGTGGPYEQYF	TGTGCGGGGACAGGGGGGCCCTACGAGCAGTACTTC
TRBV10-3	TRBD2	TRBJ2-1	once	CAISDPSGGPYNEQFF	TGTGCCATCAGTGACCCGAGCGGGGGGCCCTACAATGAGCAGTTCTTC
TRBV4-1	TRBD1	TRBJ2-7	NA	CASSHNPTGSSYEQYF	TGCGCCAGCAGCCACAACCCGACAGGGTCGTCCTACGAGCAGTACTTC
TRBV4-3	TRBD2	TRBJ2-7	NA	CASSQDRASGRVRDEQYF	TGCGCCAGCAGCCAAGATCGAGCCAGCGGGAGGGTCCGGGACGAGCAGTACTTC
TRBV4-3	TRBD1	TRBJ2-6	NA	CASSPGQASSGANVLTF	TGCGCCAGCAGCCCAGGACAGGCTAGCTCTGGGGCCAACGTCCTGACTTTC
TRBV28	NA	TRBJ2-7	once	CASSPGYEQYF	TGTGCCAGCAGTCCCGGCTACGAGCAGTACTTC
TRBV11-2	TRBD1	TRBJ2-7	NA	CASSPTFGQGNVNEQYF	TGTGCCAGCAGCCCGACTTTTGGACAGGGGAACGTCAACGAGCAGTACTTC
TRBV7-2	TRBD1	TRBJ1-5	NA	CASSPDRAIRNQPQHF	TGTGCCAGCAGCCCGGACAGGGCGATTCGCAATCAGCCCCAGCATTTT
TRBV10-3	TRBD1	TRBJ1-2	NA	CAIERDSYGYTF	TGTGCCATCGAACGGGACAGCTATGGCTACACCTTC
TRBV27	NA	TRBJ1-1	NA	CASSVTGTVTTEAFF	TGTGCCAGCAGTGTAACCGGGACGGTCACCACTGAAGCTTTCTTT
TRBV10-3	NA	TRBJ2-3	NA	CAVMRGDSQGDTQYF	TGTGCCGTGATGCGCGGGGACTCCCAGGGGGATACGCAGTATTTT
TRBV30	TRBD1	TRBJ2-7	once	CAWSHPGTGFWEQYF	TGTGCCTGGTCTCACCCCGGGACAGGGTTTTGGGAGCAGTACTTC
TRBV7-2	TRBD2	TRBJ2-3	NA	CASSLTGTRNMEDTQYF	TGTGCCAGCAGTCTCACCGGGACTAGAAATATGGAAGATACGCAGTATTTT
TRBV5-8	TRBD1	TRBJ1-4	NA	CASSRGQVNEKLFF	TGTGCCAGCAGCCGTGGACAGGTTAATGAAAAACTGTTTTTT
TRBV27	TRBD1	TRBJ2-5	NA	CASSSPTGGGRETQYF	TGTGCCAGCAGTTCCCCGACAGGGGGCGGGAGGGAGACCCAGTACTTC
TRBV5-4	TRBD2	TRBJ2-7	NA	CASSLEMGLAGDEQYF	TGTGCCAGCAGCTTGGAAATGGGACTAGCGGGAGACGAGCAGTACTTC
TRBV4-2	TRBD1	TRBJ2-7	NA	CASSQADRGPYEQYF	TGTGCCAGCAGCCAAGCCGACAGGGGGCCCTACGAGCAGTACTTC
TRBV4-1	NA	TRBJ2-3	NA	CASSQEARDRSDTQYF	TGCGCCAGCAGCCAAGAAGCTCGAGACAGGTCGGATACGCAGTATTTT
TRBV7-3	TRBD2	TRBJ2-1	once	CASSSSGLANNEQFF	TGTGCCAGCAGCTCTTCGGGACTAGCGAACAATGAGCAGTTCTTC